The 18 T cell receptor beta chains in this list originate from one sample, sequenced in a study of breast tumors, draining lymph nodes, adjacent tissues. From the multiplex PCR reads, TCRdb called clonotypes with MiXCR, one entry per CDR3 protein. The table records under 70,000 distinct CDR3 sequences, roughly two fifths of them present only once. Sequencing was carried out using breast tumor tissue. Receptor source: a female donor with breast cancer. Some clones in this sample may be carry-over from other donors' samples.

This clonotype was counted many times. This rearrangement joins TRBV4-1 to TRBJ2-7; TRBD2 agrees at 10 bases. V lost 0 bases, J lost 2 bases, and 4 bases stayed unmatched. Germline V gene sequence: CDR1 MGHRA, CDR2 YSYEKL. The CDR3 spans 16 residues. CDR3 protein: CASSQEPSGGTYEQYF. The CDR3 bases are TGCGCCAGCAGCCAAGAACCTAGCGGGGGAACCTACGAGCAGTACTTC.

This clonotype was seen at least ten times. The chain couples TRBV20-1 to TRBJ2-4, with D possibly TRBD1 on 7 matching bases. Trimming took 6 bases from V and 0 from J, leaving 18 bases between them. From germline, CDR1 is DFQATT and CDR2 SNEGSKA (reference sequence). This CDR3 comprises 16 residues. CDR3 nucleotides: TGCAGTGCCCAAGGGGGCGGGGATTCAGCCAAAAACATTCAGTACTTC. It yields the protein CSAQGGGDSAKNIQYF.

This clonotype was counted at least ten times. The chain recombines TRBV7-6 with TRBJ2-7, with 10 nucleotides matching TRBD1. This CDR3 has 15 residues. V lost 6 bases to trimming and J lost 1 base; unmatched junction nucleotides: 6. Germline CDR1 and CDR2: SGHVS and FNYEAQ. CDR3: CASRAPDRGSYEQYF. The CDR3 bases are TGTGCCAGCAGGGCACCGGACAGGGGGTCCTACGAGCAGTACTTC.

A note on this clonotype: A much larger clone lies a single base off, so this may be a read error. Here the CDR3 DNA reads TGTGCCAGCAGTTACTCCGCGGCAAGAGATCAGCCCCAGCATTTT. As protein: CASSYSAARDQPQHF. The gene calls are TRBV7-2 and TRBJ1-5; D gene ambiguous. The CDR3 covers 15 residues. The V end was cut by 6 bases, the J end by 5 bases, with 17 bases between. Germline V CDR1 and CDR2: SGHTA, FQGNSA.

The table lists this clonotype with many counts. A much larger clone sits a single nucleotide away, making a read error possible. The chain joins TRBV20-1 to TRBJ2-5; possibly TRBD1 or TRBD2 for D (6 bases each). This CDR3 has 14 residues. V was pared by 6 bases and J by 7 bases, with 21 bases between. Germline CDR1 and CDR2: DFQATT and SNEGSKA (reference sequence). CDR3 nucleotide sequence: TGCAGTGCGGGCCCCGGGGGCTCAGGAGCGACCCAGTACTTC. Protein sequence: CSAGPGGSGATQYF.

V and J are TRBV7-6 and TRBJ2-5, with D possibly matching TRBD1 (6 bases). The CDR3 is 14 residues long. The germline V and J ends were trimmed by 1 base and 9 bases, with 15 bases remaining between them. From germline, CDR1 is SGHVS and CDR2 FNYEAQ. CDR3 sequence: CASSLGPGVQPQYF. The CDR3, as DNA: TGTGCCAGCAGCTTAGGCCCAGGGGTTCAGCCCCAGTACTTC. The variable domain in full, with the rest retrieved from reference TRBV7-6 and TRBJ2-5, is GAGVSQSPRYKVTKRGQDVALRCDPISGHVSLYWYRQALGQGPEFLTYFNYEAQQDKSGLPNDRFSAERPEGSISTLTIQRTEQRDSAMYRCASSLGPGVQPQYFGPGTRLLVL.

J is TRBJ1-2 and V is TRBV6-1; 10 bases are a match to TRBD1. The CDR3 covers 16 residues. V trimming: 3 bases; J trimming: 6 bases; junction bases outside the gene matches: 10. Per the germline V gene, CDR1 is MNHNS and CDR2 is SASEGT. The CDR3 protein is CASSDAKGQGRDGYTF. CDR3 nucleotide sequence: TGTGCCAGCAGTGATGCTAAGGGACAGGGGAGGGATGGCTACACCTTC.

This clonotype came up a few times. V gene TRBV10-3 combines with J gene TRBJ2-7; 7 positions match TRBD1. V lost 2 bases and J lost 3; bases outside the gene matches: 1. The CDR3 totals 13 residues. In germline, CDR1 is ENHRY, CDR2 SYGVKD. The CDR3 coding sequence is TGTGCCATCAGTGAGCGACAGGGCTACGAGCAGTACTTC. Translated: CAISERQGYEQYF.

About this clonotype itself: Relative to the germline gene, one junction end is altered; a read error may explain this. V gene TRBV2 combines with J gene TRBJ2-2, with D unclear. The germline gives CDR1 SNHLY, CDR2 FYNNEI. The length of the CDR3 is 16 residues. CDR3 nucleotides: TGTGCCAGCAGTGAACCAGGTGGATCGAACACCAGGGAGCTGTTTTTT. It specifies CASSEPGGSNTRELFF.

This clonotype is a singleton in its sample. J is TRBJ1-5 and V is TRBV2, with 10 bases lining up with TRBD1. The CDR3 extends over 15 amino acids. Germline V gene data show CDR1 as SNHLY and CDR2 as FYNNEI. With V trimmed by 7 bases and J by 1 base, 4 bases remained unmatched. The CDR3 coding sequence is TGTGCCAGCACTAGGACAGGGGGGAGCAATCAGCCCCAGCATTTT. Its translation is CASTRTGGSNQPQHF. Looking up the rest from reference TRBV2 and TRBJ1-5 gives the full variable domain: EPEVTQTPSHQVTQMGQEVILRCVPISNHLYFYWYRQILGQKVEFLVSFYNNEISEKSEIFDDQFSVERPDGSNFTLKIRSTKLEDSAMYFCASTRTGGSNQPQHFGDGTRLSIL.

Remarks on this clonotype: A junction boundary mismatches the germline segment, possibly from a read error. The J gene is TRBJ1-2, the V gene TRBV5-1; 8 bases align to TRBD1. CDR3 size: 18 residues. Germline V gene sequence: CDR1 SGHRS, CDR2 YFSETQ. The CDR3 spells CAGSMQGIRTGSNYGYTF. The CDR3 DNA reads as TGCGCCGGCAGCATGCAGGGGATCCGGACAGGGTCTAACTATGGCTACACCTTC.

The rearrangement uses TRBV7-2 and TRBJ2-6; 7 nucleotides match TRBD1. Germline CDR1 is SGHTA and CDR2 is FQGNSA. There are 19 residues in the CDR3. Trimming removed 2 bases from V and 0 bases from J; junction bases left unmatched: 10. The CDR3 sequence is CASSLLPGQSLSGANVLTF. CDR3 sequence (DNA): TGTGCCAGCAGCTTACTCCCGGGACAGAGCCTCTCTGGGGCCAACGTCCTGACTTTC.

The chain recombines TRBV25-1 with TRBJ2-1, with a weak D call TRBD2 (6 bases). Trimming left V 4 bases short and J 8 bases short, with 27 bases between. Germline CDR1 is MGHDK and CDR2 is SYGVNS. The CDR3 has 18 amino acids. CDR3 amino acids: CASSARGYIGLIVDEQFF. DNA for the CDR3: TGTGCCAGCAGTGCTAGAGGGTATATAGGACTAATCGTGGATGAGCAGTTCTTC.

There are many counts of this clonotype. Here the CDR3 reads CASSFYGNYGYTF. In DNA form, the CDR3 reads TGTGCCAGCAGCTTTTATGGTAACTATGGCTACACCTTC. The chain is built from TRBV5-6 and TRBJ1-2; no definite D call. Per germline, CDR1 SGHDT and CDR2 YYEEEE. The CDR3 sequence is 13 residues long. V was shortened by 2 bases and J by 1 base, with 6 bases between the two germline ends.

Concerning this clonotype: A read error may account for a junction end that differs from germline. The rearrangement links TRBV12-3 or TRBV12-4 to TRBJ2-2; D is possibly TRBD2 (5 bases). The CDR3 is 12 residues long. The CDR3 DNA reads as TGTGCCAGCAGTTTCAACCCCGGGGAGCCGTTTTTT. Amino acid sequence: CASSFNPGEPFF.

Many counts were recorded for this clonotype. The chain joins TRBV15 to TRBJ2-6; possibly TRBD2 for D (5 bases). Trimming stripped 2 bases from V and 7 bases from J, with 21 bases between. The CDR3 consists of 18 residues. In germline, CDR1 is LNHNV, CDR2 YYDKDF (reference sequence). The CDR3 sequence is CATSRPAKIPRLANVLTF. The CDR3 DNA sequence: TGTGCCACCAGCAGACCCGCGAAGATACCGCGACTAGCCAACGTCCTGACTTTC.

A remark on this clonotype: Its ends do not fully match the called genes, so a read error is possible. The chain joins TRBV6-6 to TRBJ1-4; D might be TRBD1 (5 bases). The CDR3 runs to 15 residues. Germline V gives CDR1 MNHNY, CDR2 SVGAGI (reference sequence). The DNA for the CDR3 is TGTGCCAGCAGTCACACAGGAACAACTAATGAAGAACTGTTTTTT. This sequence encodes CASSHTGTTNEELFF.

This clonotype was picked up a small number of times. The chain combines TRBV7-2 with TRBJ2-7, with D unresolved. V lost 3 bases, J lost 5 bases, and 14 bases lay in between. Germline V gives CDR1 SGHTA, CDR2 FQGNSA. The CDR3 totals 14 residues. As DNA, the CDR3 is TGTGCCAGCAGCTTGTCCACACCTAGGAACGAGCAGTACTTC. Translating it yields CASSLSTPRNEQYF.